The 16 T cell receptor beta chains below all came from one sample that was sequenced in a study of T cells in Graves' hyperthyroidism and ophthalmopathy. Amplified TCR beta CDR3 regions came from RNA transcripts. With the HTBI primer set, the TCR CDR3 went through a first round of RT-PCR. TCRdb used MiXCR to reprocess the multiplex PCR reads, holding one entry per CDR3 protein. Here the sample spans about 720,000 distinct CDR3 sequences, roughly 15% being singletons. The sample taken for sequencing was blood. The receptors were gathered from a man younger than 35 with Graves' hyperthyroidism.

This clonotype came up many times. CDR3 in amino acids: CASSTPGRRRDTQYF. In DNA, the CDR3 is TGTGCCAGCAGTACCCCCGGGAGAAGGAGAGATACGCAGTATTTT. The V call is TRBV28, the J call TRBJ2-3; D may be TRBD2 (6 bases). The CDR3 extends over 15 amino acids. V lost 5 bases, J lost 5 bases, and 17 bases lay in between. Germline V CDR1 and CDR2: MDHEN, SYDVKM.

This clonotype has only a few counts. This chain links TRBV7-9 with TRBJ2-7; D gene uncertain. Looked up from germline, CDR1 is SEHNR and CDR2 is FQNEAQ (reference sequence). The CDR3 length is 13 residues. Deletions cut 3 bases from V and 1 base from J, with 7 bases between. The CDR3 DNA sequence: TGTGCCAGCAGCTTTAGTCTTTCCTACGAGCAGTACTTC. Its protein is CASSFSLSYEQYF. The full variable domain, with the rest looked up from reference TRBV7-9 and TRBJ2-7, is DTGVSQNPRHKITKRGQNVTFRCDPISEHNRLYWYRQTLGQGPEFLTYFQNEAQLEKSRLLSDRFSAERPKGSFSTLEIQRTEQGDSAMYLCASSFSLSYEQYFGPGTRLTVT.

At least ten counts were recorded for this clonotype. J is TRBJ2-5 and V is TRBV20-1; the match to TRBD2 covers 10 bases. The V gene end was trimmed by 7 bases and the J gene end by 0 bases; junction bases not matched to a gene: 2. Germline V lookup: CDR1 DFQATT, CDR2 SNEGSKA (reference sequence). The length of the CDR3 is 13 residues. The CDR3 region is CSGAGGHQETQYF. The CDR3 nucleotides read TGCAGTGGAGCGGGAGGGCACCAAGAGACCCAGTACTTC.

The table lists this clonotype with many counts. The rearrangement links TRBV10-1 to TRBJ2-7; D is possibly TRBD1 (5 bases). The germline V and J ends were trimmed by 4 bases and 6 bases, with 16 bases remaining between them. Germline-derived CDR1 and CDR2 are WNHNN and SYGVQD (reference sequence). The CDR3 covers 14 residues. CDR3 amino acids: CASSARTPSGEQYF. For the CDR3, the DNA is TGCGCCAGCAGTGCCCGGACACCTTCGGGCGAGCAGTACTTC.

This clonotype was seen many times. J is TRBJ2-3 and V is TRBV24-1, with 8 nucleotides matching TRBD2. Per the germline V gene, CDR1 is KGHDR and CDR2 is SFDVKD. The CDR3 spans 14 residues. The V and J ends lost 5 bases and 4 bases, in that order; junction bases with no gene match: 4. CDR3 sequence (DNA): TGTGCCACCAGTGGTAGCGGGAAAGCAGATACGCAGTATTTT. Amino acids: CATSGSGKADTQYF.

This clonotype was detected ten times or more. V is TRBV7-8 and J is TRBJ1-5, with D maybe TRBD1 (5 bases). Trimming took 4 bases from V and 4 from J, leaving 11 bases between them. The germline V gene encodes CDR1 SGHVS and CDR2 FQNEAQ. This CDR3 contains 14 residues. The CDR3, as DNA: TGTGCCAGCAGCTCATCAGGGAGAAATCAGCCCCAGCATTTT. As protein: CASSSSGRNQPQHF.

This clonotype came up a few times. This rearrangement joins TRBV27 to TRBJ1-5; possible D gene TRBD1, 6 bases. Per germline, CDR1 MNHEY and CDR2 SMNVEV (reference sequence). The V and J ends lost 5 bases and 9 bases respectively, with 17 bases between them. This CDR3 comprises 14 residues. CDR3 residues: CASSPGAMGRPQHF. CDR3 nucleotide sequence: TGTGCCAGCAGTCCGGGGGCCATGGGGCGGCCCCAGCATTTT.

Details on this clonotype: One base away lies a much larger clone, so this may be a sequencing read error. The chain links TRBV10-3 to TRBJ2-5, with D unresolved. The V gene lost 3 bases and the J gene lost 2 bases, with 4 bases spanning the gap. CDR1 and CDR2 (germline): ENHRY, SYGVKD. CDR3 length: 12 residues. This CDR3 reads CAISETQETQYF. The DNA of the CDR3 is TGTGCCATCAGTGAAACACAAGAGACCCAGTACTTC.

The chain couples TRBV15 to TRBJ2-7; 8 bases match TRBD2. This CDR3 has 15 amino acids. V was clipped by 1 base and J by 5 bases; unmatched bases: 7. Germline V gives CDR1 LNHNV, CDR2 YYDKDF (reference sequence). CDR3 coding DNA: TGTGCCACCAGCAGAGGAAGCGGGAGTAACAACGAGCAGTACTTC. It specifies CATSRGSGSNNEQYF.

Notes on this clonotype: At one boundary the junction diverges from the germline segment, which might be a read error. The chain couples TRBV6-2 or TRBV6-3 to TRBJ1-4; the D is unclear. CDR1 MNHEY and CDR2 SVGEGT come from the germline V gene. This CDR3 region has 14 residues. CDR3 coding DNA: TGTGCCAGCAGTGCACAGAGCACTAATGGAAAACTGTTTTTT. Translated: CASSAQSTNGKLFF.

In this sample, this clonotype turned up many times. The J gene is TRBJ2-7, the V gene TRBV9; 8 bases match TRBD1. From germline, CDR1 is SGDLS and CDR2 YYNGEE. The CDR3 spans 12 residues. With V trimmed by 7 bases and J by 6 bases, 6 bases remained unmatched. CDR3 DNA: TGTGCCAGCGGACCAACAGGGGGCGAGCAGTACTTC. As protein: CASGPTGGEQYF. Together with reference TRBV9 and TRBJ2-7, the CDR3 gives the full variable domain: DSGVTQTPKHLITATGQRVTLRCSPRSGDLSVYWYQQSLDQGLQFLIQYYNGEERAKGNILERFSAQQFPDLHSELNLSSLELGDSALYFCASGPTGGEQYFGPGTRLTVT.

This clonotype was seen only a few times. The V gene is TRBV6-1, the J gene TRBJ2-2; no clear D gene. The CDR3 is made up of 12 amino acids. The germline CDR1 and CDR2 sequences are MNHNS and SASEGT. V was trimmed by 2 bases and J by 6 bases, leaving 4 bases between them. The CDR3 loop reads CASSEIPGELFF. The CDR3 DNA follows: TGTGCCAGCAGTGAAATACCCGGGGAGCTGTTTTTT.

This clonotype was seen repeatedly, ten times or more. The chain is built from TRBV29-1 and TRBJ2-1; 8 bases fit TRBD1. Losses at the gene ends were 7 bases for V and 8 bases for J; bases not matched to a gene: 7. CDR3 length: 12 residues. Germline CDR1 SQVTM, CDR2 ANQGSEA. The CDR3 bases are TGCAGCGGAGGCAGGGGGCGGGATGAGCAGTTCTTC. Amino acid sequence: CSGGRGRDEQFF.

The table lists this clonotype with a few counts. The chain is built from TRBV24-1 and TRBJ2-3; 14 nucleotides line up with TRBD2. The CDR3 is 17 amino acids. The junction had 7 bases not matched to a gene; V was cut back by 3 bases and J by 6 bases. The germline CDR1 and CDR2 sequences are KGHDR and SFDVKD. The CDR3 bases are TGTGCCACCAGTGATCTGACTAGCGGGAGGGCCGATGATACGCAGTATTTT. Its protein product is CATSDLTSGRADDTQYF.

This clonotype has a handful of counts. This rearrangement joins TRBV9 to TRBJ1-3; D uncertain. CDR1 and CDR2 from the germline V gene are SGDLS and YYNGEE. The CDR3 is made up of 14 amino acids. The V and J ends lost 0 bases and 5 bases respectively, with 9 bases between them. The CDR3 DNA reads TGTGCCAGCAGCGTAGATTTAAACAGAAACACCATATATTTT. It translates to CASSVDLNRNTIYF.

This clonotype was seen once. A much larger clone sits a single nucleotide away, making a read error possible. The J gene is TRBJ2-3, the V gene TRBV27; 10 bases fit TRBD1. This CDR3 region has 16 residues. Germline loops: CDR1 MNHEY, CDR2 SMNVEV (reference sequence). Trimming took 7 bases from V and 6 from J; bases not matched to a gene: 13. The CDR3 sequence: CASIKARQGAGDTQYF. For the CDR3, the DNA is TGTGCCAGCATCAAAGCTAGACAGGGGGCTGGGGATACGCAGTATTTT.